The text below deals with one TCR beta chain. Its antigen is still unknown. There are no base qualities to consult, and no much larger clone falls within one base. The entry originates in a study of shared clonotypes between healthy human individuals (dated by TCRdb to 2020 to 2021). About the investigation overall: The cohort included a few men and a couple of women between 18 and 49 years of age. To estimate repertoire size and how much clonotype sharing occurs between individuals, the study deeply sequenced the blood TCR repertoires of 5 or 6 healthy adults. Different laboratories and diverse techniques were used to prepare libraries and sequence TCR repertoires, to increase sequencing depth and limit assay-specific biases. Between about 0.85 and 10 billion PBMCs per donor were obtained by leukapheresis.

TCR CDR3 regions were amplified from genomic DNA by multiplex PCR using the deep immunoSEQ assay. Genomic DNA extracted from each cell subset was distributed evenly over all wells of several immunoSEQ 96-well plates, and each plate served as one replicate. For unsorted PBMC, 300 ng genomic DNA, equal to 25,000 to 35,000 T cell genomes, was loaded into each replicate PCR. Genomic DNA from unsorted PBMC was sequenced over ten immunoSEQ deep assay plates. Purified libraries were quantified with a Qubit 3.0 fluorometer, sized on a Bioanalyzer 2100, and re-quantified with the KAPA Library Quantification kit. A separate single-read 150-cycle Illumina NextSeq 550 flow cell was used to sequence each immunoSEQ 96-well plate. In the authors' own workflow: The immunoSEQ output contained only junctional sequences without quality scores, so filtering could not match that applied to full-length reads. Sequences were annotated with PyIR, a Python wrapper for IgBLAST v1.9, using IMGT germline references to assign V/J genes and CDR3. Reads were removed for weak V/J assignments (E-value above 1e-6), missing CDR3, stop codons, out-of-frame junctions, or ambiguous translated residues. V3J clonotypes were defined by identical inferred V gene, J gene, and CDR3 amino acid sequence. To compute the percentage overlap between repertoires, the number of shared unique clonotypes was divided by the size of the smaller repertoire. Three approaches were used to assess repertoire richness: RTK rarefaction, the Chao1 estimator, and Recon v2.1 estimates of unobserved clonotypes. TCRdb took this table from immuneACCESS and kept in-frame rearrangements with V and J called. Such tables lack part of the clones; where checked against another copy, unresolved V genes explain under half of the gap, and the rest is unexplained. The V and J calls and clone size were taken over from that table, and D and trimming were inferred from the DNA. In this sample the table shows about 450,000 clones, roughly 80% of which occur a single time. The ten largest clones take up less than 15% of the sample.

The paper's findings and limits, for the study overall: Because the study included a small number of donors, the genetic and exposure-history diversity represented was limited. Based on pairwise subsampling, the degree of clonotype sharing among donors was expected to be affected by sequencing depth. Only blood was sampled, and tissue TCR repertoires likely differ from those in blood.

Healthy HIV-negative adults with no recently reported acute infections or vaccinations were included as donors. All donors were Caucasian adults living in Nashville, Tennessee, USA. For unsorted samples, some 87 million PBMCs were counted, and genomic DNA was extracted using the QIAamp DNA Blood Mini kit. After blood collection by leukapheresis, PBMCs were isolated using Ficoll-Histopaque density gradient centrifugation and then cryopreserved in the vapor phase of liquid nitrogen. Per the germline V gene, KGHSH is the CDR1 and LQKENI is the CDR2. From the cysteine up to the phenylalanine, the CDR3 has a length of 19 residues. The DNA shown is the 57-base CDR3, in frame from base 1. V gives up 4 bases and J gives up 4 bases, and the segment between their germline ends measures 26 bases.

This receptor was taken from a woman in her 40s in good health. Some clones in this sample may be carry-over from other donors' samples. The chain is made from TRBV18 and TRBJ2-1; the D gene is perhaps TRBD2, from 6 matching bases. Sequencing was performed on PBMCs. CDR3 reads: CASSLPPEAGRTKYNEQFF. The DNA sequence reads TGTGCCAGCTCACTCCCCCCCGAGGCCGGTCGGACTAAGTACAATGAGCAGTTCTTC.